The entry below describes one TCR beta chain. Its antigen is unknown. These data are taken from a study of cytomegalovirus exposure and HLA in healthy donors. Study at large: Earlier, 100 million to 130 million unique TCR beta sequences were recovered from about 170 million T cells by an analysis.

PCR involved 60 Vbeta and 13 Jbeta primers. Using immunoSEQ multiplex PCR, the repertoire was profiled, and TCRdb retains in-frame clones only, with some absent. The sample yields about 210,000 clones, more than 75% seen once. Study-wide points: Solely CMV serostatus was available to characterize immune exposure. Presence/absence analyses assumed roughly uniform sequencing depth across donors. TCR beta V segments were, for the most part, productive about 87% or about 30% of the time in an earlier analysis.

There are 13 residues in the CDR3. V lost 4 bases and J 7 bases, leaving 13 bases between the germline ends. Germline assignment: CDR1 SGHAT and CDR2 FQNNGV. The chain has TRBV11-2 and TRBJ2-5; a weak D match, TRBD1 (6 bases). Source material: PBMCs. The clonotype was recovered from a girl between 2 and 10 years old in good health and CMV-seronegative. CDR3 residues: CASSSNREWTQYF. CDR3 DNA sequence: TGTGCCAGCAGCTCGAACAGGGAGTGGACCCAGTACTTC.